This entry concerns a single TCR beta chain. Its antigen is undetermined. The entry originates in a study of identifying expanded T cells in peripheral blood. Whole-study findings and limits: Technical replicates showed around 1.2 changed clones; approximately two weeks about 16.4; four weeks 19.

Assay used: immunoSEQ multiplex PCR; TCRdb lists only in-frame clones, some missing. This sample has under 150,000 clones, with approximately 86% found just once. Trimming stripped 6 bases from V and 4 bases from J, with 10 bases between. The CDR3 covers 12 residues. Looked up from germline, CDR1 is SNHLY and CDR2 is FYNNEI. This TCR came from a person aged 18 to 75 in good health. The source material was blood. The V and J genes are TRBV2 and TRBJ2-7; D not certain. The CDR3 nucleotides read TGTGCCAGCAGAGTAGACACATACGAGCAGTACTTC. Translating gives CASRVDTYEQYF.